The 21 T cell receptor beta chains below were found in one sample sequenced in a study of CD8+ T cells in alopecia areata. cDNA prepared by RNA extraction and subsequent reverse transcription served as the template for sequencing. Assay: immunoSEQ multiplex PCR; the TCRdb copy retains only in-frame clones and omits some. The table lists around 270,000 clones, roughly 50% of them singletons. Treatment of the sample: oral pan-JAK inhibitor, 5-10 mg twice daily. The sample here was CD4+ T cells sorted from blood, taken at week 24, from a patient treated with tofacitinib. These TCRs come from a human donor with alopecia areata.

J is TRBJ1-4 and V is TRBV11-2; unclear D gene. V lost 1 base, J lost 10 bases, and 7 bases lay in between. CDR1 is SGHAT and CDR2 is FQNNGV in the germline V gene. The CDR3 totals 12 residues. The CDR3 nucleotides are TGTGCCAGCAGCTTAGTGTACGCAAAACTGTTTTTT. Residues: CASSLVYAKLFF.

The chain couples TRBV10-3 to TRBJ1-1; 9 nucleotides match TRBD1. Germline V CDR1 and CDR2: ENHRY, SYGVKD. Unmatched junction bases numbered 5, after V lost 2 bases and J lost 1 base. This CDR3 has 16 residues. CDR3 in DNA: TGTGCCATCAGTGAGACCGGGACAGGGCCGAACACTGAAGCTTTCTTT. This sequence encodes CAISETGTGPNTEAFF.

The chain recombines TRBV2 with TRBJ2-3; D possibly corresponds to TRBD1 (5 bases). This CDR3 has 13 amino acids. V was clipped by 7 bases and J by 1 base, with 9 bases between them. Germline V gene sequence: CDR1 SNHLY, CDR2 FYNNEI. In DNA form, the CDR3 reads TGTGCCAGCAAGGGCAGGGGCACAGATACGCAGTATTTT. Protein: CASKGRGTDTQYF.

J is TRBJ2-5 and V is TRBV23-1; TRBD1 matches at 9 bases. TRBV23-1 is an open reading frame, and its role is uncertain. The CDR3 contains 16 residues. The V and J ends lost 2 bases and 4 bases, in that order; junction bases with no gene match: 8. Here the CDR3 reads CASSQTGTGCVETQYF. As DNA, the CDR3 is TGCGCCAGCAGTCAAACCGGGACAGGGTGTGTAGAGACCCAGTACTTC.

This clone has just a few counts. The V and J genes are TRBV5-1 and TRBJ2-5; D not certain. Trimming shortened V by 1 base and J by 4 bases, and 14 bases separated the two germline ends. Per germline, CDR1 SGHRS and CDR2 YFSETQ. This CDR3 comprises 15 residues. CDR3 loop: CASSLMGDGGETQYF. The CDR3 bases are TGCGCCAGCAGCTTGATGGGCGACGGCGGAGAGACCCAGTACTTC.

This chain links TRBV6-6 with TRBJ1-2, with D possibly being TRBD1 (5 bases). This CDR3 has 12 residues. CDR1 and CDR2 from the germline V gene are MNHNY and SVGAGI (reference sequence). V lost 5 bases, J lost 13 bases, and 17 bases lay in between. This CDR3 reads CASSRQSTESTF. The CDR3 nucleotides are TGTGCCAGCAGTAGACAGTCTACTGAGTCCACCTTC.

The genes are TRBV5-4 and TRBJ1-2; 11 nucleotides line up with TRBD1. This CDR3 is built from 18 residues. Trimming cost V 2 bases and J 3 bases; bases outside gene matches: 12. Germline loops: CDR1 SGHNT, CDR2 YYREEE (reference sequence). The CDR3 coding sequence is TGTGCCAGCAGCTTCCCGGACAGGGGGCCACCATTCGACTATGGCTACACCTTC. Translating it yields CASSFPDRGPPFDYGYTF. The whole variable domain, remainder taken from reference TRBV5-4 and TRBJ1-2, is ETGVTQSPTHLIKTRGQQVTLRCSSQSGHNTVSWYQQALGQGPQFIFQYYREEENGRGNFPPRFSGLQFPNYSSELNVNALELDDSALYLCASSFPDRGPPFDYGYTFGSGTRLTVV.

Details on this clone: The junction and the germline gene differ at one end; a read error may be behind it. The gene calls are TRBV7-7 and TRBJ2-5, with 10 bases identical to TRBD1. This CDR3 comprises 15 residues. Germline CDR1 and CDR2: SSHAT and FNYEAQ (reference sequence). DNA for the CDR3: TGTGCTAGCAGCTTAGGGACAGGGGCAAGGGAGACCCAGTACTTC. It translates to CASSLGTGARETQYF.

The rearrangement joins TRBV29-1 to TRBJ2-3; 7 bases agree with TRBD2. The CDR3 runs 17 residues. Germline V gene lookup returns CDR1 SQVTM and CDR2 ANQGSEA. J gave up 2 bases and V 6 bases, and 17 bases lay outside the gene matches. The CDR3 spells CSVRRGPPGTTTDTQYF. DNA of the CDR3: TGCAGCGTCAGGCGGGGCCCCCCCGGGACTACCACAGATACGCAGTATTTT.

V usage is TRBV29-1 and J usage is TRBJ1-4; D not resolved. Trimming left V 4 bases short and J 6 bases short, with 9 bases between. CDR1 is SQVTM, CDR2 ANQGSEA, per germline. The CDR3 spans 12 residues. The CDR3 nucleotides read TGCAGCGTTGGCGAAGGTGATGAAAAACTGTTTTTT. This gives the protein CSVGEGDEKLFF.

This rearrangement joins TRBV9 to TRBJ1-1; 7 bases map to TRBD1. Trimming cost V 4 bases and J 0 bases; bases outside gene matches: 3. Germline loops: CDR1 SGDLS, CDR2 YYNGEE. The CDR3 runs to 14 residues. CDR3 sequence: CASSTGQMNTEAFF. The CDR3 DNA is TGTGCCAGCAGCACGGGACAGATGAACACTGAAGCTTTCTTT.

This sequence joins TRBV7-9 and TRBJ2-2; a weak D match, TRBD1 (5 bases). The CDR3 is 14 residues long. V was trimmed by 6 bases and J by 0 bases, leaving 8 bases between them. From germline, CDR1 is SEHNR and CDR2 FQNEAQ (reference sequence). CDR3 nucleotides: TGTGCCAGCAGGACAGCCTCGAACACCGGGGAGCTGTTTTTT. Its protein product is CASRTASNTGELFF.

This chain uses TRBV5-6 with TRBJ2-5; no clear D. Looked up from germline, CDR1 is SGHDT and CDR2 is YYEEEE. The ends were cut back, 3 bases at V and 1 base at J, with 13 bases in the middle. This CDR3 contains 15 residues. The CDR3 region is CASSYNYLTQETQYF. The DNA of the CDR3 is TGTGCCAGCAGCTACAATTATCTAACCCAAGAGACCCAGTACTTC.

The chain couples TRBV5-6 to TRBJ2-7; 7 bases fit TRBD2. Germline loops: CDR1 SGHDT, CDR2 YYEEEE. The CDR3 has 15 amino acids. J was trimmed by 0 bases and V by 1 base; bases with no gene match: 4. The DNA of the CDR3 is TGTGCCAGCAGCTTGCCAAGCGGGGTCTCCTACGAGCAGTACTTC. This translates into CASSLPSGVSYEQYF.

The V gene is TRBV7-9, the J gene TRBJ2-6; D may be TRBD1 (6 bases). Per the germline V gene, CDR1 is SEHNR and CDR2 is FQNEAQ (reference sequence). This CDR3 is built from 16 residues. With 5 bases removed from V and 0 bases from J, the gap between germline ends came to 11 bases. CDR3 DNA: TGTGCCAGCAGCCCGAGACAGGTCTCTGGGGCCAACGTCCTGACTTTC. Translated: CASSPRQVSGANVLTF.

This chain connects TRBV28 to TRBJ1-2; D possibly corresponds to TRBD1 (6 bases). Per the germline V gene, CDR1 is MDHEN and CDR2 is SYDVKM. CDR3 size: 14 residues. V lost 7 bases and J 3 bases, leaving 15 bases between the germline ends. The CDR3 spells CASNSRGGDYGYTF. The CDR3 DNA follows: TGTGCCAGCAATAGTAGGGGGGGCGACTATGGCTACACCTTC.

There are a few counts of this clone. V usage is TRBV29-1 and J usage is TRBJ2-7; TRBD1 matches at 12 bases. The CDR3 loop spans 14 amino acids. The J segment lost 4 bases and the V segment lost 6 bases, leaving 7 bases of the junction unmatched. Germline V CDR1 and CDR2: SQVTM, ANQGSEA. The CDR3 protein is CSVDPGQGAYEQYF. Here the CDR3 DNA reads TGCAGCGTCGACCCGGGACAGGGGGCATACGAGCAGTACTTC.

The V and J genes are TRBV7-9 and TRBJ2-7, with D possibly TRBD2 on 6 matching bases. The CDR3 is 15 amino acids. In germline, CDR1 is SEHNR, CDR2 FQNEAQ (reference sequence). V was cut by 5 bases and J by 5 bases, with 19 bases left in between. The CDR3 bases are TGTGCCAGCAGCCCCCCCGGGGGATTCATGCACGAGCAGTACTTC. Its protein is CASSPPGGFMHEQYF.

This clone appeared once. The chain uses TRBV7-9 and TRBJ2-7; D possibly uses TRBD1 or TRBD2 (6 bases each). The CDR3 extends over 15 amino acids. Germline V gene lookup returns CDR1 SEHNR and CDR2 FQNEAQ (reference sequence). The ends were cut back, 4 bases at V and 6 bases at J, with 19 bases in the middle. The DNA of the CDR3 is TGTGCCAGCAGCTCACGGGGGCAGTTTTTGAGCGAGCAGTACTTC. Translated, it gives CASSSRGQFLSEQYF.

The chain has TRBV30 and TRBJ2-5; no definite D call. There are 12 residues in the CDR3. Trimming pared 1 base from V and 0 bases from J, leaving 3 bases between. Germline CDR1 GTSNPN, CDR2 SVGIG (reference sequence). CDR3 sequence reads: CAWSGNQETQYF. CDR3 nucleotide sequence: TGTGCCTGGAGTGGCAACCAAGAGACCCAGTACTTC.

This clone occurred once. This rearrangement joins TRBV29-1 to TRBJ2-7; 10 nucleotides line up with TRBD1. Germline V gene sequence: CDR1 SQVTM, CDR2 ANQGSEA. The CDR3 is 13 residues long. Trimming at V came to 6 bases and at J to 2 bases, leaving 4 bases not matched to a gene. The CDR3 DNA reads TGCAGCGTGACAGGGGGCCCTCCCTACGAGCAGTACTTC. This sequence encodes CSVTGGPPYEQYF.